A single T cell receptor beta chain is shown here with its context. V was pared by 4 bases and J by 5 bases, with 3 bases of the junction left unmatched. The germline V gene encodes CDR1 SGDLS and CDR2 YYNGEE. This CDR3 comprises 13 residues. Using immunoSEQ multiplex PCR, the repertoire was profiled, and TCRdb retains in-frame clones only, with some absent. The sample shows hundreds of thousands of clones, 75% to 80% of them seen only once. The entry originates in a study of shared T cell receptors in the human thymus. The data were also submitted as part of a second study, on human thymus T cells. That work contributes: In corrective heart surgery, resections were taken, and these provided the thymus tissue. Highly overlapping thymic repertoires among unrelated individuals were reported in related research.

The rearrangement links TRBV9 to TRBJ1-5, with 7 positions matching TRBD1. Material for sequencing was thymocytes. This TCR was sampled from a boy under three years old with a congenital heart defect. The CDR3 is CASSPGGHQPQHF. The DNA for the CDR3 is TGTGCCAGCAGCCCAGGGGGTCATCAGCCCCAGCATTTT.